This T cell receptor beta chain appears in the sequencing data of a study of CD8 T cells in Susac syndrome (dated by TCRdb to the late 2010s). For the wider study: The study used repertoire sequencing to test whether antigen drove CD8+ T cell activation and differentiation in Susac syndrome. The study compared CD8+ T cell repertoire clonality among approximately twelve healthy donors, around 14 Susac syndrome patients and about 16 multiple sclerosis patients.

The study at large found these results: The study acknowledged that relatively few individuals were included in the TCR sequencing and HLA analysis.

RNA was extracted with the RNeasy kit and roughly 0.5 to 1 ug was reverse transcribed using random hexamers. The immunoSEQ multiplex PCR assay, which covers 54 Vbeta and 13 Jbeta segments, was used to amplify TCR beta CDR3 regions. To correct PCR amplification bias, a synthetic template baseline was used for both primer optimization and computational correction. From the authors' description of their analysis: Reads were annotated to V, D and J genes per IMGT and analyzed with immunoSEQ Analyzer, keeping only productive sequences. Clonality was calculated as one minus the Shannon entropy normalized by log2 of the number of productive unique sequences. Public and private clones were assessed among the 100 most prevalent clones of each patient and control. Clones were defined as Susac-specific if absent from the healthy and MS cohorts, from roughly 1,100 published viral clones and from other ImmuneACCESS disease sequences. TCRdb applied fastp at Q25 and MiXCR to the public reads, then kept only in-frame beta chains. For every CDR3 protein sequence, its rows merge into one entry that carries the most common genes and DNA. These V and J calls are TCRdb output, not the study's own analysis. Counted in this sample were 110,000 to 150,000 distinct CDR3 sequences; roughly 94% of them appeared once. Around 0.29% of the sample comes from the top ten.

Details on this clonotype: Its antigen is unknown. Base qualities are not at hand, and no much larger clone is one base apart.

There are 14 amino acids in the CDR3, from cysteine to phenylalanine inclusive. This entry keeps only the CDR3 DNA: 42 bases, framed from base 1. Per the germline V gene, SGHRS is the CDR1 and YFSETQ is the CDR2. V is cut by 3 bases and J by 2 bases, and the space between the germline ends is 12 bases. High-throughput TCR beta sequencing profiled peripheral blood CD8+ and CD4+ T cells from healthy donors, Susac syndrome patients and multiple sclerosis patients. The healthy donors served as controls matched for age and sex. Bulk CD8+ and CD4+ T cells were purified by magnetic negative isolation, whereas CD8+ TEMRA cells were enriched by FACS. Blood was collected in EDTA tubes and processed within 24 hours, with PBMCs isolated through density gradient centrifugation. PBMCs intended for TCR sequencing were frozen in liquid nitrogen and were later thawed in a 37 degrees C water bath. A purity of at least 90% was achieved for sorted or isolated CD4+, CD8+ and CD8+ TEMRA cells.

Sequencing was done on a sample of CD8+ T cells from PBMCs. This TCR was recovered from a human donor in good health. This chain joins TRBV5-1 to TRBJ2-7; the D region is possibly TRBD1 or TRBD2, each matching across 5 bases. The sequence in DNA is TGCGCCAGCAGCTCGGGTCCGGGGCCCTACGAGCAGTACTTC. This gives the protein CASSSGPGPYEQYF.